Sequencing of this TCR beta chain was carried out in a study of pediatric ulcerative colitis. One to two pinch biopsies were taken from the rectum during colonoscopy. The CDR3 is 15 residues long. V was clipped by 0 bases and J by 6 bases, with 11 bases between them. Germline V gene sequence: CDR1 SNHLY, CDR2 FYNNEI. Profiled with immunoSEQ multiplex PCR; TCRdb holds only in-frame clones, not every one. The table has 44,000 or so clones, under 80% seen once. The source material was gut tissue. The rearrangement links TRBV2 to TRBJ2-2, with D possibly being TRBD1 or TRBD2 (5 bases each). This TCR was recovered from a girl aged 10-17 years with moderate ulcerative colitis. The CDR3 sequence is CASSEAPREPGELFF. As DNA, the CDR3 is TGTGCCAGCAGTGAAGCCCCCAGGGAGCCCGGGGAGCTGTTTTTT.